Below, 20 T cell receptor beta chains from the same sample are listed, as sequenced in a study of blood T cell repertoires in COVID-19. Some clones are missing from TCRdb's copy, which holds only in-frame ones; the method was immunoSEQ multiplex PCR. The sample yields some 320,000 clones, around 87% seen once. Sequenced material: peripheral blood. These receptor sequences come from a woman between 50 and 59 years old who had recovered from COVID-19.

V usage is TRBV5-1 and J usage is TRBJ2-1; TRBD1 aligns across 9 bases. V lost 0 bases to trimming and J lost 7 bases; unmatched junction nucleotides: 11. The germline CDR1 and CDR2 sequences are SGHRS and YFSETQ. This CDR3 contains 17 residues. For the CDR3, the DNA is TGCGCCAGCAGCTTGGCCCCTACAGGGGGCGGGTCAAATGAGCAGTTCTTC. Encoded protein: CASSLAPTGGGSNEQFF.

The CDR3 sequence: CASSGGREQYF. The CDR3 region has the DNA TGTGCCAGCTCAGGGGGCCGGGAGCAGTACTTC. The J gene is TRBJ2-7, the V gene TRBV18; maybe TRBD1 (6 bases). V lost 5 bases and J 7 bases, leaving 9 bases between the germline ends. Germline CDR1 KGHSH, CDR2 LQKENI. The CDR3 has 11 residues.

This rearrangement joins TRBV7-2 to TRBJ1-6, with 9 nucleotides matching TRBD1. The CDR3 spans 14 residues. V dropped 5 bases and J dropped 8; count of bases not matched to a gene: 4. In germline, CDR1 is SGHTA, CDR2 FQGNSA. The CDR3 DNA reads as TGTGCCAGCAGCCTGGGACAGGGTCATTCACCCCTCCACTTT. As protein: CASSLGQGHSPLHF.

The CDR3 DNA is TGTGCCAGCAGTTTAAGGCCCAGGGGGAAAGCTAATGAAAAACTGTTTTTT. Translated, it gives CASSLRPRGKANEKLFF. The gene calls are TRBV28 and TRBJ1-4, with TRBD1 matching over 7 bases. There are 17 residues in the CDR3. With V trimmed by 2 bases and J by 3 bases, 9 bases remained unmatched. Germline V gene sequence: CDR1 MDHEN, CDR2 SYDVKM. Supplemented by reference TRBV28 and TRBJ1-4, the full variable domain reads DVKVTQSSRYLVKRTGEKVFLECVQDMDHENMFWYRQDPGLGLRLIYFSYDVKMKEKGDIPEGYSVSREKKERFSLILESASTNQTSMYLCASSLRPRGKANEKLFFGSGTQLSVL.

V gene TRBV11-3 combines with J gene TRBJ2-5; 9 bases align to TRBD1. V lost 5 bases and J lost 3; bases outside the gene matches: 7. The CDR3 covers 15 residues. The germline V gene has CDR1 SGHNT and CDR2 YENEEA. The CDR3 DNA follows: TGTGCCAGCAGCCAGGGACAGGGTATGGAAGAGACCCAGTACTTC. It translates to CASSQGQGMEETQYF.

This chain connects TRBV5-6 to TRBJ1-6; D is unresolved. This CDR3 spans 16 amino acids. In germline, CDR1 is SGHDT, CDR2 YYEEEE. The V end lost 0 bases, the J end lost 10 bases, and 17 bases lay between the germline ends. The CDR3 DNA reads TGTGCCAGCAGCTTGGCCGGTAGCATGGAAAGGTCACCCCTCCACTTT. This codes for CASSLAGSMERSPLHF. Full variable domain (rest looked up from reference TRBV5-6 and TRBJ1-6): DAGVTQSPTHLIKTRGQQVTLRCSPKSGHDTVSWYQQALGQGPQFIFQYYEEEERQRGNFPDRFSGHQFPNYSSELNVNALLLGDSALYLCASSLAGSMERSPLHFGNGTRLTVT.

The chain carries TRBV15 and TRBJ2-1; D may be TRBD1 (6 bases). The V end was cut by 9 bases, the J end by 4 bases, with 7 bases between. This CDR3 comprises 11 residues. Germline CDR1 is LNHNV and CDR2 is YYDKDF (reference sequence). The CDR3 bases are TGTGCCACACAGGGATACAATGAGCAGTTCTTC. It encodes CATQGYNEQFF.

V and J are TRBV6-2 or TRBV6-3 and TRBJ2-2, with TRBD1 matching 8 bases. The CDR3 loop spans 17 amino acids. The germline CDR1 and CDR2 sequences are MNHEY and SVGEGT. V trimming: 5 bases; J trimming: 6 bases; junction bases outside the gene matches: 14. The DNA for the CDR3 is TGTGCCAGCAGTCCACCCGTCGGACAGGGCGACTCCGGGGAGCTGTTTTTT. Protein: CASSPPVGQGDSGELFF.

This clone was counted only a few times. V gene TRBV5-6 combines with J gene TRBJ1-1; D uncertain. There are 15 residues in the CDR3. Trimming removed 5 bases at V and 5 bases at J, with 19 bases between. Germline CDR1 is SGHDT and CDR2 is YYEEEE. This chain's CDR3 is CASRLRGTQVTEAFF. For the CDR3, the DNA is TGTGCCAGCAGGCTTCGTGGCACTCAGGTAACTGAAGCTTTCTTT.

This chain links TRBV15 with TRBJ1-2; TRBD1 might be the D (5 bases). The V end was cut by 0 bases, the J end by 8 bases, with 13 bases between. Germline CDR1 reads LNHNV; CDR2 reads YYDKDF (reference sequence). The CDR3 has 14 residues. The CDR3 DNA follows: TGTGCCACCAGCAGAGAGTATCAGGGCACAGGCTACACCTTC. Its translation is CATSREYQGTGYTF.

The chain recombines TRBV5-5 with TRBJ2-3; D is perhaps TRBD2 (5 bases). The V gene lost 5 bases and the J gene lost 1 base, with 26 bases spanning the gap. Germline V gives CDR1 SGHKS, CDR2 YYEKEE (reference sequence). This CDR3 comprises 19 residues. The CDR3: CASRPRRTLAGYGTDTQYF. CDR3 DNA: TGTGCCAGCAGACCTCGCCGGACCCTGGCGGGCTACGGCACAGATACGCAGTATTTT.

The chain uses TRBV28 and TRBJ2-1; 8 bases agree with TRBD2. Trimming cost V 1 base and J 2 bases; bases outside gene matches: 10. Germline V gene sequence: CDR1 MDHEN, CDR2 SYDVKM. The CDR3 has 18 residues. CDR3 sequence: CASSLSGPYSGTYNEQFF. The CDR3 DNA reads as TGTGCCAGCAGTTTATCGGGGCCGTATAGCGGGACCTACAATGAGCAGTTCTTC.

The chain uses TRBV29-1 and TRBJ1-1; 10 bases map to TRBD1. Trimming at V came to 4 bases and at J to 1 base, leaving 3 bases not matched to a gene. Germline assignment: CDR1 SQVTM and CDR2 ANQGSEA. The CDR3 is made up of 14 amino acids. As DNA, the CDR3 is TGCAGCGTTGGGGGACAGGGGACGAACACTGAAGCTTTCTTT. The encoded protein is CSVGGQGTNTEAFF. The full variable domain, with the rest looked up from reference TRBV29-1 and TRBJ1-1, is SAVISQKPSRDICQRGTSLTIQCQVDSQVTMMFWYRQQPGQSLTLIATANQGSEATYESGFVIDKFPISRPNLTFSTLTVSNMSPEDSSIYLCSVGGQGTNTEAFFGQGTRLTVV.

V is TRBV21-1 and J is TRBJ2-1; TRBD1, the table's D call, was not compared with the DNA. TRBV21-1 is a pseudogene segment. There are 16 residues in the CDR3. The DNA of the CDR3 is TGTGCCAGCAGCAAAGTTTATCACATGGCATACAATGAGCAGTTCTTC. Its translation: CASSKVYHMAYNEQFF.

V gene TRBV19 combines with J gene TRBJ2-2; D is uncertain. The CDR3 runs 15 residues. V was cut by 1 base and J by 6 bases, with 12 bases left in between. Germline assignment: CDR1 LNHDA and CDR2 SQIVND (reference sequence). In DNA, the CDR3 is TGTGCCAGTAGTATAGGGGCCAGCATCTCCGGGGAGCTGTTTTTT. This sequence encodes CASSIGASISGELFF. The full variable domain, rest sourced from reference TRBV19 and TRBJ2-2, is DGGITQSPKYLFRKEGQNVTLSCEQNLNHDAMYWYRQDPGQGLRLIYYSQIVNDFQKGDIAEGYSVSREKKESFPLTVTSAQKNPTAFYLCASSIGASISGELFFGEGSRLTVL.

V is TRBV9 and J is TRBJ2-7; D is unclear. Germline CDR1 reads SGDLS; CDR2 reads YYNGEE. This CDR3 region has 14 residues. V lost 3 bases to trimming and J lost 1 base, with 11 bases between them. CDR3 region: CASSALTGSYEQYF. In DNA, the CDR3 is TGTGCCAGCAGCGCTCTGACTGGATCCTACGAGCAGTACTTC.

The chain employs TRBV18 and TRBJ1-4, with D perhaps TRBD1 (6 bases). Trimming stripped 3 bases from V and 7 bases from J, with 15 bases between. This CDR3 is 15 amino acids long. Germline V gene data show CDR1 as KGHSH and CDR2 as LQKENI. The CDR3 spells CASSPTGQRGEKLFF. DNA for the CDR3: TGTGCCAGCTCACCCACGGGACAAAGGGGTGAAAAACTGTTTTTT.

V is TRBV10-3 and J is TRBJ1-5; D possibly corresponds to TRBD1 (5 bases). The V end was cut by 3 bases, the J end by 2 bases, with 11 bases between. The germline CDR1 and CDR2 sequences are ENHRY and SYGVKD. There are 15 residues in the CDR3. The CDR3 bases are TGTGCCATCAGTGAAGCGGGGGGGGGCAATCAGCCCCAGCATTTT. It is translated as CAISEAGGGNQPQHF.

The V gene is TRBV5-6, the J gene TRBJ2-7, with a possible D match to TRBD2 (6 bases). The CDR3 has 15 residues. In germline, CDR1 is SGHDT, CDR2 YYEEEE. Trimming took off 0 bases at V and 5 bases at J, with 15 bases between the two ends. CDR3 DNA sequence: TGTGCCAGCAGCTTGGGATGGACTATGCCCAACGAGCAGTACTTC. The encoded protein is CASSLGWTMPNEQYF.

For this clone: A single base separates this from a much larger clone, so it may be a read error. V and J are TRBV19 and TRBJ2-2, with 7 nucleotides matching TRBD2. The CDR3 has 13 amino acids. CDR1 is LNHDA and CDR2 is SQIVND in the germline V gene (reference sequence). The ends lost 9 bases at V and 5 bases at J; junction bases unmatched: 6. The CDR3 sequence is CARRDGGTGELFF. CDR3 bases: TGTGCCAGGCGGGACGGGGGGACCGGGGAGCTGTTTTTT.